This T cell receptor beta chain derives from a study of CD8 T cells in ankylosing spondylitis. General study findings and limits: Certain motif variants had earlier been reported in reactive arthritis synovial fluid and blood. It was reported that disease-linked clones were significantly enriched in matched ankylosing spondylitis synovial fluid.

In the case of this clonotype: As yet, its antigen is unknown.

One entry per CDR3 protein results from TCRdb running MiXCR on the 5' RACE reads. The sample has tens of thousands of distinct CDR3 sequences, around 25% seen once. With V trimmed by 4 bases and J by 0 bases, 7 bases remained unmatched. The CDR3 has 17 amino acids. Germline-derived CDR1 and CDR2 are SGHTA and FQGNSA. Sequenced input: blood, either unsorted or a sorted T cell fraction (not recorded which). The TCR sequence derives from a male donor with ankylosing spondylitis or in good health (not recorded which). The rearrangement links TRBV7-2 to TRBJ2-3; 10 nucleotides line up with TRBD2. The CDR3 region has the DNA TGTGCCAGCAGCTCGATTGGACTAGCGGCTAGCACAGATACGCAGTATTTT. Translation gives CASSSIGLAASTDTQYF.